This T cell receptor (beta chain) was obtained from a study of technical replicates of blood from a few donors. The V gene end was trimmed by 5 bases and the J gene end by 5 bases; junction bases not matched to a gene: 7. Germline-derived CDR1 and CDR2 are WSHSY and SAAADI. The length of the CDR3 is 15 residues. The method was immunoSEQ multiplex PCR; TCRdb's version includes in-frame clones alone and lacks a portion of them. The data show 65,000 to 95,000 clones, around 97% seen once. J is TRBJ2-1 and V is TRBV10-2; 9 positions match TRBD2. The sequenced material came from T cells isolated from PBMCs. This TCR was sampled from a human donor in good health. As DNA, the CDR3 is TGCGCCAGCAGTTATAGCGGGAGCGGGAACAATGAGCAGTTCTTC. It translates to CASSYSGSGNNEQFF.